The clone carrying this T cell receptor (beta chain) appeared many times. The antigen is undetermined. This sample was included in a study of CD8 T cells in ankylosing spondylitis. Study-level points and caveats: Matched ankylosing spondylitis synovial fluid reportedly showed significant enrichment of disease-linked clones. Previous work reported some of these motif variants in the synovial fluid and blood of reactive arthritis. Seemingly distinctive of ankylosing spondylitis blood was a TCR beta motif formed by eight highly homologous variants.

Quantitative molecular-barcoded 5'-RACE generated the TCR beta libraries. TCRdb reprocessed the 5' RACE reads via MiXCR and lists one record per CDR3 protein. The repertoire includes more than 300,000 distinct CDR3 sequences, 11% of them detected once, and around 10% sits in the top ten. The CDR3 runs to 15 residues. The trim removed 3 bases at V and 6 bases at J, leaving 11 bases unmatched. Germline assignment: CDR1 SGHRS and CDR2 YFSETQ. The source of this sequence is a female donor with ankylosing spondylitis or in good health (not recorded which). The J gene is TRBJ1-1, the V gene TRBV5-1; 7 bases agree with TRBD1. Source material: blood, either unsorted or a sorted T cell fraction (not recorded which). The CDR3 DNA reads as TGCGCCAGCAGCTGGGGGGGACAGATAAACGCTGAAGCTTTCTTT. This sequence encodes CASSWGGQINAEAFF.